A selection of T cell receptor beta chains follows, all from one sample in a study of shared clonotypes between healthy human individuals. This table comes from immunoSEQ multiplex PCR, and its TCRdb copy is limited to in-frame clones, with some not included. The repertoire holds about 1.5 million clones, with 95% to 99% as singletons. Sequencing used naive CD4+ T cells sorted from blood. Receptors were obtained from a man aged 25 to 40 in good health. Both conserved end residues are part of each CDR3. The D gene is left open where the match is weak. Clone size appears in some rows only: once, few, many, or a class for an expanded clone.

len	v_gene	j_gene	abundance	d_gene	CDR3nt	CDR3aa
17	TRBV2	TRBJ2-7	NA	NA	TGTGCCAGCAGTGAAGTCGTCGGCAACTTGGTCTCCTACGAGCAGTACTTC	CASSEVVGNLVSYEQYF
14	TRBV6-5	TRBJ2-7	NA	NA	TGTGCCAGCCGTAAGTCAGGGCCGAACTACGAGCAGTACTTC	CASRKSGPNYEQYF
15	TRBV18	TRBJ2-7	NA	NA	TGTGCCAGCTCATCAAAAGGGGGGAGCTCCTACGAGCAGTACTTC	CASSSKGGSSYEQYF
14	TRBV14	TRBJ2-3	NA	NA	TGTGCCAGCAGCCAAGATAGGGGACCAGATACGCAGTATTTT	CASSQDRGPDTQYF
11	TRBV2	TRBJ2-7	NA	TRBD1	TGTGCCGGCCGGACAGGGGCCGAGCAGTACTTC	CAGRTGAEQYF
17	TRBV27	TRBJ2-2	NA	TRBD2	TGTGCCAGCAGTTTAAAGGTCCTAGCGGGAGTTGTCGGGGAGCTGTTTTTT	CASSLKVLAGVVGELFF
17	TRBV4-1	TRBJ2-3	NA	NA	TGCGCCAGCCACCCAGGGTCGTGGGTATTACCAGCAGATACGCAGTATTTT	CASHPGSWVLPADTQYF
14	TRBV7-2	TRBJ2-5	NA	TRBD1	TGTGCCAGCAGCCCAGGGGGCATCGGAGAGACCCAGTACTTC	CASSPGGIGETQYF
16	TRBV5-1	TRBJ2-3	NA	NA	TGCGCCAGCAGCTTGCCCAGCGGTCTTAGCACAGATACGCAGTATTTT	CASSLPSGLSTDTQYF
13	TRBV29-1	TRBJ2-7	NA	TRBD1	TGCAGCGTTAGCCCCCAGGGGGCCTACGAGCAGTACTTC	CSVSPQGAYEQYF
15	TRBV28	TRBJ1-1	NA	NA	TGTGCCAGCAGTTTCCCCCTCGGAGGTTTTTCTGAAGCTTTCTTT	CASSFPLGGFSEAFF
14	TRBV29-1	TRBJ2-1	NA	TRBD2	TGCAGCGTGGGGCCGGGACTAGCAAGAGATGAGCAGTTCTTC	CSVGPGLARDEQFF
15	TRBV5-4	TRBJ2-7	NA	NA	TGTGCCAGCAGCTTGTCAGGGAGTCCTTCCTACGAGCAGTACTTC	CASSLSGSPSYEQYF
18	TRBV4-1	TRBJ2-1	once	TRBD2	TGCGCCAGCAGCCAAGATCGATTAGCGGGAGTTCGGGGCAATGAGCAGTTCTTC	CASSQDRLAGVRGNEQFF
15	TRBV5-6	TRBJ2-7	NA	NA	TGTGCCAGCAGCTTGGATGCGGGTCGGCTGGTGGAGCAGTACTTC	CASSLDAGRLVEQYF
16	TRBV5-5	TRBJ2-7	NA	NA	TGTGCCAGCAGCTTGATCGTGGCAGGGGGGTACTACGAGCAGTACTTC	CASSLIVAGGYYEQYF
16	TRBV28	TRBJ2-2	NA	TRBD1	TGTGCCAGCGGAGTCCCGGGACAGGTTAAGGCCGGGGAGCTGTTTTTT	CASGVPGQVKAGELFF
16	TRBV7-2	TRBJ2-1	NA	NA	TGTGCCAGCAGCCCCTCACGGGCTAGCTCCTACAATGAGCAGTTCTTC	CASSPSRASSYNEQFF
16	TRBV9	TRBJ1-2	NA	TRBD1	TGTGCCAGCAGCGCAACCGGGACAGCCCCTGATAGGGGCTACACCTTC	CASSATGTAPDRGYTF
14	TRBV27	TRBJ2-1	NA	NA	TGTGCCAGCAGTCTACGTCCTCGGGGTGGTGAGCAGTTCTTC	CASSLRPRGGEQFF
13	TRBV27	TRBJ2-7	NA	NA	TGTGCCACCTCTCCAGCAGGTTCCTACGAGCAGTACTTC	CATSPAGSYEQYF
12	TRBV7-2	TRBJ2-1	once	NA	TGTGCCAGTGGGAGCTCCTACAATGAGCAGTTCTTC	CASGSSYNEQFF
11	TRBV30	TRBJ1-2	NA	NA	TGTGCCTGGACTGGACAGTATGGCTACACCTTC	CAWTGQYGYTF
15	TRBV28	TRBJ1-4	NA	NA	TGTGCCAGCAGTTCCAGGCGCCCAACTAATGAAAAACTGTTTTTT	CASSSRRPTNEKLFF
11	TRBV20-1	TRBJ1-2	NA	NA	TGCAGTGCTAGGGGAGGCGATGGCTACACCTTC	CSARGGDGYTF
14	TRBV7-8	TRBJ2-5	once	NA	TGTGCCAGCAGCTTTTCGGGGAGCGGGGAGACCCAGTACTTC	CASSFSGSGETQYF
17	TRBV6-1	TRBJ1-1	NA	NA	TGTGCCAGCAGTGAAGCGGGGGGGGATCTGGCGAACACTGAAGCTTTCTTT	CASSEAGGDLANTEAFF
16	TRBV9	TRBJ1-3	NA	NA	TGTGCCAGCAGCGTGGCCGGATCGCGATTGGGAAACACCATATATTTT	CASSVAGSRLGNTIYF
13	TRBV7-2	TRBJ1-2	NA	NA	TGTGCCAGCAGCTTAGTCAGCAACTATGGCTACACCTTC	CASSLVSNYGYTF
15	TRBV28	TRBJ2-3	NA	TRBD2	TGTGCCAGCAGTATGGGACTAGCCCTCACAGATACGCAGTATTTT	CASSMGLALTDTQYF
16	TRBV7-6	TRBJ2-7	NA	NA	TGTGCCAGCAGCCCCCGAGGGGCTCGGGGCTCCTACGAGCAGTACTTC	CASSPRGARGSYEQYF
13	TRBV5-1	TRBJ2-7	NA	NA	TGCGCCAGCAGCTTGGGGACTTTTTACGAGCAGTACTTC	CASSLGTFYEQYF
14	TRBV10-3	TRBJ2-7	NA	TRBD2	TGTGCCATCAGTGAGAATGTGGGAGGGTACGAGCAGTACTTC	CAISENVGGYEQYF
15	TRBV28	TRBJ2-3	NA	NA	TGTGCCAGCAGTTTAGGATCGGGCCGCACAGATACGCAGTATTTT	CASSLGSGRTDTQYF
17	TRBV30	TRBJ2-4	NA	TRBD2	TGTGCCTGGAGTGTGCGCACTAGCGGGAGAGCCAAAAACATTCAGTACTTC	CAWSVRTSGRAKNIQYF
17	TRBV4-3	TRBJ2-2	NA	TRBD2	TGCGCCAGCAGCCCTATGATCGGGAGGCCATCCACCGGGGAGCTGTTTTTT	CASSPMIGRPSTGELFF
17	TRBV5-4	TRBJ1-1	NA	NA	TGTGCCAGCAGCTTGGCGGGGCCTGCCCAGATGAACACTGAAGCTTTCTTT	CASSLAGPAQMNTEAFF
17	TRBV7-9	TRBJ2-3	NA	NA	TGTGCCAGCAGCTTAGAGGATAGGGGGAGACTAGTTGCTACGCAGTATTTT	CASSLEDRGRLVATQYF
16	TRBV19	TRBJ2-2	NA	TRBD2	TGTGCCAGTAGTAGCTATAGCGGGAAGAGGACCGGGGAGCTGTTTTTT	CASSSYSGKRTGELFF
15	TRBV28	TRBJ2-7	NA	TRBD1	TGTGCCAGCAGCCCCGGGACAGGGTTGCCCTACGAGCAGTACTTC	CASSPGTGLPYEQYF
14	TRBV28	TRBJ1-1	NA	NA	TGTGCCAGCAGGCGACCGGGGCCGAACACTGAAGCTTTCTTT	CASRRPGPNTEAFF
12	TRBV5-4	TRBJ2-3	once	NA	TGTGCCAGCAGCTTGGACGCCTCAACGCAGTATTTT	CASSLDASTQYF
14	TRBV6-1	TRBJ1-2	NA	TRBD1	TGTGCCAGCAGTGGCCTAACAGGGGCTCTGAGCTACACCTTC	CASSGLTGALSYTF
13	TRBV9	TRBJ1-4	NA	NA	TGTGCCAGCAGTCTCCGACTGAATGAAAAACTGTTTTTT	CASSLRLNEKLFF